The 21 T cell receptor beta chains reported below all come from one sample, sequenced in a study of T cells after yellow fever vaccination. TCRdb itself ran the 5' RACE reads through MiXCR, one entry per CDR3 protein. This table has 450,000 to 550,000 distinct CDR3 sequences, around a fifth appearing once. Specimen: PBMCs, collected less than 25 days after the first yellow fever vaccination. Receptor source: a man between 18 and 29 years old who received the YFV17D yellow fever vaccine.

This clonotype was counted a few times. The V and J genes are TRBV18 and TRBJ2-2, with D perhaps matching TRBD1 (5 bases). The length of the CDR3 is 14 residues. Germline V CDR1 and CDR2: KGHSH, LQKENI. Deletions cut 1 base from V and 5 bases from J, with 8 bases between. The CDR3 bases are TGTGCCAGCTCACCACTCAGGGAAACCGGGGAGCTGTTTTTT. It translates to CASSPLRETGELFF. The whole variable domain, filled in from reference TRBV18 and TRBJ2-2, reads NAGVMQNPRHLVRRRGQEARLRCSPMKGHSHVYWYRQLPEEGLKFMVYLQKENIIDESGMPKERFSAEFPKEGPSILRIQQVVRGDSAAYFCASSPLRETGELFFGEGSRLTVL.

The gene calls are TRBV7-9 and TRBJ1-6, with a weak D call TRBD1 (5 bases). The length of the CDR3 is 16 residues. CDR1 and CDR2 from the germline V gene are SEHNR and FQNEAQ (reference sequence). The germline V and J ends were trimmed by 5 bases and 6 bases, with 17 bases remaining between them. CDR3 residues: CASSSPGTSTNSPLHF. The CDR3 DNA reads as TGTGCCAGCAGCAGCCCCGGGACTTCTACTAATTCACCCCTCCACTTT.

This clonotype was found a few times. The chain recombines TRBV12-3 or TRBV12-4 with TRBJ1-1, with unresolved D. The V end lost 6 bases, the J end lost 1 base, and 12 bases lay between the germline ends. The CDR3 runs 14 residues. CDR3 region: CASRLQSPNTEAFF. DNA of the CDR3: TGTGCCAGCAGACTCCAGTCACCGAACACTGAAGCTTTCTTT.

The V gene is TRBV6-1, the J gene TRBJ2-3, with D perhaps matching TRBD1 or TRBD2 (5 bases each). The CDR3 loop spans 15 amino acids. The V and J ends lost 4 bases and 4 bases respectively, with 15 bases between them. CDR1 MNHNS and CDR2 SASEGT come from the germline V gene. In DNA, the CDR3 is TGTGCCAGCAGTGGGAGACAGAGGGGCTCAGATACGCAGTATTTT. This gives the protein CASSGRQRGSDTQYF.

CDR3 in amino acids: CSARSETGGGETQYF. Here the CDR3 DNA reads TGCAGTGCTAGATCAGAGACAGGTGGGGGAGAGACCCAGTACTTC. The V and J genes are TRBV20-1 and TRBJ2-5; D may be TRBD1 (6 bases). With 2 bases removed from V and 4 bases from J, the gap between germline ends came to 17 bases. The CDR3 is 15 residues long. Germline CDR1 is DFQATT and CDR2 is SNEGSKA (reference sequence).

The table lists this clonotype with a few counts. This chain joins TRBV7-2 and TRBJ2-3; TRBD2 matches 13 bases. Germline CDR1 and CDR2: SGHTA and FQGNSA. V lost 1 base, J lost 4 bases, and 2 bases stayed unmatched. CDR3 length: 16 residues. CDR3 DNA: TGTGCCAGCAGCTTAGATACTAGCGGGGGGGCAGATACGCAGTATTTT. It translates to CASSLDTSGGADTQYF.

This clonotype was seen a few times. CDR3 protein: CASSSTLRDPVREAFF. Here the CDR3 DNA reads TGTGCCAGCAGTAGTACCCTCAGGGACCCCGTTAGGGAAGCTTTCTTT. V is TRBV25-1 and J is TRBJ1-1; D is perhaps TRBD1 (5 bases). This CDR3 region has 16 residues. Deletions cut 5 bases from V and 8 bases from J, with 24 bases between. Germline CDR1 reads MGHDK; CDR2 reads SYGVNS.

J is TRBJ2-7 and V is TRBV5-1; 8 bases fit TRBD2. Trimming took 0 bases from V and 0 from J; bases not matched to a gene: 8. Germline V CDR1 and CDR2: SGHRS, YFSETQ. There are 17 residues in the CDR3. The CDR3 nucleotides read TGCGCCAGCAGCTTGGGGCTAGCGGGTCCAATCTCCTACGAGCAGTACTTC. Translation: CASSLGLAGPISYEQYF.

This clonotype showed up just a few times. The chain couples TRBV5-5 to TRBJ2-3, with a weak D call TRBD2 (6 bases). V was cut by 3 bases and J by 1 base, with 18 bases left in between. The CDR3 is 17 residues long. Germline V CDR1 and CDR2: SGHKS, YYEKEE (reference sequence). CDR3: CASSWGELALGTDTQYF. The CDR3 DNA reads as TGTGCCAGCAGCTGGGGCGAACTAGCCCTAGGCACAGATACGCAGTATTTT.

This clonotype has more than one count but fewer than ten. The chain recombines TRBV12-3 or TRBV12-4 with TRBJ1-5; no reliable D call. The CDR3 runs to 12 residues. V was trimmed by 3 bases and J by 7 bases, leaving 7 bases between them. In DNA form, the CDR3 reads TGTGCCAGCAGTTTCAGGAGACAGCCCCAGCATTTT. Translating it yields CASSFRRQPQHF.

This clonotype has just a few counts. The V call is TRBV18, the J call TRBJ2-3, with D unresolved. With 3 bases removed from V and 0 bases from J, the gap between germline ends came to 7 bases. CDR1 and CDR2 from the germline V gene are KGHSH and LQKENI. The CDR3 runs to 14 residues. Here the CDR3 reads CASSPLASTDTQYF. The CDR3, as DNA: TGTGCCAGCTCACCCCTCGCGAGCACAGATACGCAGTATTTT.

Concerning this clonotype: At one of its ends the junction is not consistent with the germline gene, which may arise from a read error. This rearrangement joins TRBV7-2 to TRBJ2-1; 9 positions agree with TRBD2. This CDR3 has 12 amino acids. Germline CDR1 is SGHTA and CDR2 is FQGNSA. CDR3 in DNA: TGTGCCAGCAGCCCTGCTAGCGGGGTCACCGTCTTC. Amino acids: CASSPASGVTVF.

This chain joins TRBV5-1 and TRBJ2-5, with 8 bases lining up with TRBD1. The CDR3 has 13 amino acids. Germline V gene lookup returns CDR1 SGHRS and CDR2 YFSETQ. V lost 6 bases and J lost 3; bases outside the gene matches: 4. The DNA for the CDR3 is TGCGCCAGCACCCCGACAGGGGAAGAGACCCAGTACTTC. Amino acid sequence: CASTPTGEETQYF.

In this sample, this clonotype turned up a few times. The chain carries TRBV7-2 and TRBJ2-5; D is unclear. Trimming took 1 base from V and 7 from J, leaving 10 bases between them. Germline CDR1 SGHTA, CDR2 FQGNSA. The CDR3 extends over 13 amino acids. CDR3 in DNA: TGTGCCAGCAGCTTAGACCTTCGTGGGACCCAGTACTTC. This gives the protein CASSLDLRGTQYF.

This clonotype has ten or more counts. This sequence joins TRBV7-3 and TRBJ2-5, with TRBD1 identical over 8 bases. V was pared by 5 bases and J by 3 bases, with 8 bases of the junction left unmatched. Germline V lookup: CDR1 SGHTA, CDR2 FQGTGA. The CDR3 runs to 15 residues. CDR3 nucleotide sequence: TGTGCCAGCAGCCTTTTCGGACAGGGTAAAGAGACCCAGTACTTC. Its protein is CASSLFGQGKETQYF.

This clonotype was detected ten times or more. The chain links TRBV7-2 to TRBJ1-1; perhaps TRBD1 as D (6 bases). The length of the CDR3 is 16 residues. Trimming took 5 bases from V and 0 from J, leaving 16 bases between them. The germline CDR1 and CDR2 sequences are SGHTA and FQGNSA. DNA of the CDR3: TGTGCCAGCAGCGAAGAACAGGGCCCGTTGAACACTGAAGCTTTCTTT. Amino acid sequence: CASSEEQGPLNTEAFF.

The chain recombines TRBV15 with TRBJ2-2; D is possibly TRBD1 (7 bases). V was pared by 0 bases and J by 8 bases, with 13 bases between. Germline V gives CDR1 LNHNV, CDR2 YYDKDF (reference sequence). The CDR3 is made up of 15 amino acids. The chain's CDR3 is CATSRDGGGLGELFF. Here the CDR3 DNA reads TGTGCCACCAGCAGAGATGGAGGGGGCTTAGGGGAGCTGTTTTTT.

The chain joins TRBV7-3 to TRBJ2-3; D might be TRBD2 (6 bases). The V and J ends lost 0 bases and 2 bases respectively, with 15 bases between them. Germline-derived CDR1 and CDR2 are SGHTA and FQGTGA. CDR3 length: 17 amino acids. The CDR3 protein is CASSLTSEGRITDTQYF. DNA of the CDR3: TGTGCCAGCAGCTTAACCTCGGAGGGCCGGATCACAGATACGCAGTATTTT.

This chain joins TRBV7-2 and TRBJ2-7; D tentatively fits TRBD1 or TRBD2 (5 bases each). From germline, CDR1 is SGHTA and CDR2 FQGNSA. V lost 5 bases and J lost 6, with 14 bases in between. CDR3 size: 13 residues. The CDR3 loop is CASSRNTGGEQYF. The CDR3 DNA reads TGTGCCAGCAGCCGCAACACAGGAGGCGAGCAGTACTTC.

This chain connects TRBV30 to TRBJ1-1; D is possibly TRBD1 (5 bases). The V end lost 4 bases, the J end lost 4 bases, and 16 bases lay between the germline ends. In germline, CDR1 is GTSNPN, CDR2 SVGIG (reference sequence). The CDR3 has 14 amino acids. DNA of the CDR3: TGTGCCTGGAACGTGATGGAGGGGAGCACTGAAGCTTTCTTT. Translating gives CAWNVMEGSTEAFF. The full variable domain, rest sourced from reference TRBV30 and TRBJ1-1, is SQTIHQWPATLVQPVGSPLSLECTVEGTSNPNLYWYRQAAGRGLQLLFYSVGIGQISSEVPQNLSASRPQDRQFILSSKKLLLSDSGFYLCAWNVMEGSTEAFFGQGTRLTVV.

This chain links TRBV9 with TRBJ2-7, with D maybe TRBD1 (6 bases). Germline assignment: CDR1 SGDLS and CDR2 YYNGEE. This CDR3 region has 14 residues. The V and J ends lost 4 bases and 4 bases respectively, with 15 bases between them. The CDR3 loop is CASSPRGHQYEQYV. The CDR3 DNA reads as TGTGCCAGCAGCCCAAGGGGACACCAATACGAGCAGTACGTC.